Presented here are 31 T cell receptor beta chains from one specimen sequenced in a study of cytomegalovirus exposure and HLA in healthy donors. With 60 Vbeta and 13 Jbeta primers, the PCR was carried out. Sequencing used immunoSEQ multiplex PCR; TCRdb keeps in-frame clones, though not all of them. The table records 100,000 or so clones, 84% of them present only once. The specimen sequenced was PBMCs. The receptors shown here come from a woman younger than 35 in good health and CMV-seronegative.

V is TRBV4-3 and J is TRBJ2-7, with 8 bases aligning to TRBD2. The CDR3 has 14 residues. Germline CDR1 is LGHNA and CDR2 is YSLEER. J lost 7 bases, V lost 1 base, and 6 bases had no gene match. For the CDR3, the DNA is TGCGCCAGCAGCCAAGTAGCGGGAATGAGTGAGCAGTACTTC. It yields the protein CASSQVAGMSEQYF.

On this clone itself: One junction end does not reproduce the germline sequence, and a read error may be involved. CDR3 DNA sequence: TGTTCCAGCAGCTTAGGGGGAGATGAAGCTTTCTTT. It is translated as CSSSLGGDEAFF. V usage is TRBV7-9 and J usage is TRBJ1-1, with a possible D match to TRBD1 (6 bases). Germline V gene sequence: CDR1 SEHNR, CDR2 FQNEAQ (reference sequence). This CDR3 has 12 amino acids.

The chain couples TRBV29-1 to TRBJ2-7; D gene unclear. CDR1 SQVTM and CDR2 ANQGSEA come from the germline V gene. This CDR3 has 14 amino acids. The V and J ends lost 0 bases and 1 base respectively, with 10 bases between them. The CDR3 bases are TGCAGCGTTGAAGATGAGGCAGATTCCTACGAGCAGTACTTC. This codes for CSVEDEADSYEQYF.

The J gene is TRBJ2-1, the V gene TRBV13; 7 nucleotides agree with TRBD2. J was trimmed by 6 bases and V by 5 bases; bases with no gene match: 16. The germline gives CDR1 PRHDT, CDR2 FYEKMQ (reference sequence). This CDR3 is built from 17 residues. In nucleotides, the CDR3 is TGTGCCAGCAGCCCCCGGGGGTTTGCGGGGGTCGGCAATGAGCAGTTCTTC. Its protein is CASSPRGFAGVGNEQFF.

The CDR3 loop is CASSPLGTSGRTEQYF. In DNA, the CDR3 is TGTGCCAGCTCACCTCTGGGGACTAGCGGGAGGACCGAGCAGTACTTC. The chain has TRBV18 and TRBJ2-7, with TRBD2 identical over 15 bases. V lost 3 bases and J lost 6; bases outside the gene matches: 6. There are 16 residues in the CDR3. Germline V gene lookup returns CDR1 KGHSH and CDR2 LQKENI.

The chain is built from TRBV28 and TRBJ1-4; D uncertain. Germline V CDR1 and CDR2: MDHEN, SYDVKM. The CDR3 totals 14 residues. The V end lost 3 bases, the J end lost 8 bases, and 13 bases lay between the germline ends. The CDR3 here is CASSFGRTKEKLFF. For the CDR3, the DNA is TGTGCCAGCAGTTTTGGCCGAACGAAAGAAAAACTGTTTTTT. Filled out from reference TRBV28 and TRBJ1-4, the complete variable domain reads DVKVTQSSRYLVKRTGEKVFLECVQDMDHENMFWYRQDPGLGLRLIYFSYDVKMKEKGDIPEGYSVSREKKERFSLILESASTNQTSMYLCASSFGRTKEKLFFGSGTQLSVL.

The CDR3 coding sequence is TGTGCCAGCAGAGCCGGGACTAGCGGGAGGGGGGGGCCCCTCGATGAGCAGTTCTTC. Residues: CASRAGTSGRGGPLDEQFF. This chain links TRBV5-6 with TRBJ2-1, with 16 bases identical to TRBD2. The CDR3 covers 19 residues. Germline loops: CDR1 SGHDT, CDR2 YYEEEE. The V and J ends lost 5 bases and 8 bases, in that order; junction bases with no gene match: 16.

The chain has TRBV28 and TRBJ2-2, with D perhaps TRBD1 (5 bases). CDR1 is MDHEN and CDR2 is SYDVKM in the germline V gene. The length of the CDR3 is 14 residues. Trimming took off 2 bases at V and 1 base at J, with 5 bases between the two ends. This chain's CDR3 is CASSLQGNTGELFF. The CDR3 DNA reads TGTGCCAGCAGTTTACAGGGGAACACCGGGGAGCTGTTTTTT.

The chain uses TRBV5-1 and TRBJ2-7, with a possible D match to TRBD1 (5 bases). Deletions cut 8 bases from V and 4 bases from J, with 13 bases between. From germline, CDR1 is SGHRS and CDR2 YFSETQ. The CDR3 is 12 residues long. CDR3 bases: TGCGCCAGTAGTACGGCAGGGTACGAGCAGTACTTC. Its protein is CASSTAGYEQYF.

The rearrangement links TRBV2 to TRBJ1-2; 7 nucleotides match TRBD1. This CDR3 is built from 13 residues. Germline V gives CDR1 SNHLY, CDR2 FYNNEI. The V gene end was trimmed by 10 bases and the J gene end by 7 bases; junction bases not matched to a gene: 12. CDR3 DNA sequence: TGTGCCAACCTACCCGACAGGGATGGTGGCTACACCTTC. Protein product: CANLPDRDGGYTF.

The rearrangement joins TRBV14 to TRBJ2-7; D is possibly TRBD1 (5 bases). There are 14 residues in the CDR3. Germline CDR1 reads SGHDN; CDR2 reads FVKESK. V lost 5 bases and J lost 2, with 13 bases in between. The CDR3 nucleotides read TGTGCCAGCAGCTCCTACAGGTCCCCCTACGAGCAGTACTTC. It encodes CASSSYRSPYEQYF.

The chain combines TRBV6-5 with TRBJ2-7, with 10 bases fitting TRBD2. V was clipped by 0 bases and J by 11 bases; unmatched bases: 10. This CDR3 spans 15 amino acids. From germline, CDR1 is MNHEY and CDR2 SVGAGI. In DNA form, the CDR3 reads TGTGCCAGCAGTTACTCTGGGCTAGCGGGAGAAAATAAGTACTTC. Protein: CASSYSGLAGENKYF.

CDR3 residues: CASSLGDRANTEAFF. The CDR3 nucleotides read TGTGCCAGCAGTTTAGGCGACAGGGCCAACACTGAAGCTTTCTTT. The rearrangement joins TRBV28 to TRBJ1-1, with TRBD1 identical over 7 bases. The J segment lost 2 bases and the V segment lost 2 bases, leaving 5 bases of the junction unmatched. Germline-derived CDR1 and CDR2 are MDHEN and SYDVKM. The CDR3 sequence is 15 residues long.

The CDR3 sequence is CSVVGLAGLSDTQYF. CDR3 sequence (DNA): TGCAGCGTCGTTGGACTAGCGGGTCTCTCAGATACGCAGTATTTT. The genes are TRBV29-1 and TRBJ2-3; TRBD2 matches at 11 bases. Germline CDR1 SQVTM, CDR2 ANQGSEA. The CDR3 sequence is 15 residues long. The V gene end was trimmed by 6 bases and the J gene end by 4 bases; junction bases not matched to a gene: 9.

On this clone: An end of the junction differs from the germline gene, which may be a read error. The gene calls are TRBV7-6 and TRBJ2-1; unclear D gene. The CDR3 is 12 amino acids. CDR1 is SGHVS, CDR2 FNYEAQ, per germline. The CDR3 region has the DNA TGTGCCAGCAGCTTGTCCTCCAATGAGCAGTTCTTC. It specifies CASSLSSNEQFF.

The rearrangement uses TRBV19 and TRBJ2-2; the match to TRBD2 covers 8 bases. This CDR3 has 16 amino acids. After removal of 5 bases from V and 7 bases from J, the junction contained 12 bases not matched to a gene. CDR1 is LNHDA and CDR2 is SQIVND in the germline V gene (reference sequence). This CDR3 reads CASSAPGLGYGGELFF. CDR3 DNA sequence: TGTGCCAGTAGTGCACCGGGACTAGGGTATGGCGGGGAGCTGTTTTTT.

The chain links TRBV14 to TRBJ2-3, with D unresolved. CDR3 length: 15 amino acids. Trimming cost V 0 bases and J 8 bases, with 15 bases left between them. Germline V CDR1 and CDR2: SGHDN, FVKESK. The CDR3 here is CASSQELAGAGTQYF. Here the CDR3 DNA reads TGTGCCAGCAGCCAAGAGTTGGCAGGCGCAGGTACGCAGTATTTT.

The genes are TRBV7-2 and TRBJ2-1, with TRBD2 identical over 12 bases. The CDR3 consists of 15 residues. Germline values: CDR1 SGHTA, CDR2 FQGNSA. After removal of 6 bases from V and 8 bases from J, the junction contained 8 bases not matched to a gene. DNA for the CDR3: TGTGCCAGCAGATTAAGGACTAGCGGGACCTATGAGCAGTTCTTC. Translating it yields CASRLRTSGTYEQFF.

The rearrangement uses TRBV28 and TRBJ2-7, with 8 bases fitting TRBD1. The CDR3 is 15 amino acids. J lost 5 bases, V lost 1 base, and 7 bases had no gene match. Germline V gene lookup returns CDR1 MDHEN and CDR2 SYDVKM. Written as DNA, the CDR3 is TGTGCCAGCAGTTTATCGGCAGGGGGCGCGGACGAGCAGTACTTC. Amino acids: CASSLSAGGADEQYF.

V gene TRBV7-6 combines with J gene TRBJ2-7, with a possible D match to TRBD2 (7 bases). V dropped 5 bases and J dropped 2 bases, with 16 bases sitting between them. Germline assignment: CDR1 SGHVS and CDR2 FNYEAQ. There are 15 residues in the CDR3. The CDR3 spells CASSPGAGQTYEQYF. The CDR3 DNA is TGTGCCAGCAGCCCCGGAGCGGGACAAACCTACGAGCAGTACTTC.

The chain combines TRBV11-2 with TRBJ2-3; D unclear. V lost 4 bases, J lost 0 bases, and 14 bases lay in between. The CDR3 covers 16 residues. Germline lookup yields CDR1 SGHAT and CDR2 FQNNGV. The CDR3 spells CASSSQVESSTDTQYF. The CDR3 coding sequence is TGTGCCAGCAGCTCCCAGGTGGAATCTAGCACAGATACGCAGTATTTT.

The chain joins TRBV11-2 to TRBJ1-4; 9 bases are shared with TRBD1. The V segment lost 1 base and the J segment 4 bases; nucleotides outside the gene matches: 10. This CDR3 spans 18 amino acids. CDR1 is SGHAT and CDR2 is FQNNGV in the germline V gene. The CDR3: CASSLGTGGVTINEKLFF. CDR3 in DNA: TGTGCCAGCAGCTTAGGAACAGGGGGCGTTACGATTAATGAAAAACTGTTTTTT.

CDR3 nucleotide sequence: TGTGCCAGCAGCTTGTCGGGGTCTTGGTCACCCCTCCACTTT. It yields the protein CASSLSGSWSPLHF. This sequence joins TRBV5-4 and TRBJ1-6; D is unresolved. Germline V gene lookup returns CDR1 SGHNT and CDR2 YYREEE (reference sequence). V was shortened by 1 base and J by 10 bases, with 12 bases between the two germline ends. The CDR3 is 14 residues long.

This rearrangement joins TRBV28 to TRBJ1-2; D might be TRBD1 (6 bases). The CDR3 is made up of 14 amino acids. V was shortened by 11 bases and J by 4 bases, with 20 bases between the two germline ends. From germline, CDR1 is MDHEN and CDR2 SYDVKM. CDR3 DNA: TGTGCCTCCACGACGGGGGGGCGCGGCTATGGCTACACCTTC. As protein: CASTTGGRGYGYTF.

CDR3 in DNA: TGTGCCAGCAGGAGGGATGGGTCAAAAGGGGAGCAGTTCTTC. This sequence encodes CASRRDGSKGEQFF. The chain has TRBV7-9 and TRBJ2-1, with TRBD2 as a possible D gene (5 bases). Germline loops: CDR1 SEHNR, CDR2 FQNEAQ (reference sequence). Trimming stripped 6 bases from V and 10 bases from J, with 19 bases between. The CDR3 runs to 14 residues.

The rearrangement links TRBV2 to TRBJ2-1; 11 nucleotides agree with TRBD2. Germline V gene lookup returns CDR1 SNHLY and CDR2 FYNNEI. V lost 8 bases, J lost 8 bases, and 26 bases stayed unmatched. CDR3 length: 20 residues. CDR3 sequence (DNA): TGTGCCAGCGCACAAGGGGGCAGGGGAGGGACTAGCGGACATGGGTATGAGCAGTTCTTC. Amino acids: CASAQGGRGGTSGHGYEQFF.

The chain links TRBV7-8 to TRBJ2-5; a possible D gene is TRBD2 (5 bases). Germline V gene sequence: CDR1 SGHVS, CDR2 FQNEAQ. V was trimmed by 1 base and J by 2 bases, leaving 8 bases between them. The CDR3 totals 14 residues. The CDR3 spells CASSLGTVQETQYF. CDR3 sequence (DNA): TGTGCCAGCAGCTTAGGGACTGTTCAAGAGACCCAGTACTTC.

This rearrangement joins TRBV9 to TRBJ2-5, with 12 bases matching TRBD1. The ends lost 4 bases at V and 5 bases at J; junction bases unmatched: 9. The CDR3 is 16 residues long. In germline, CDR1 is SGDLS, CDR2 YYNGEE. The CDR3 DNA sequence: TGTGCCAGCAGCTCTCGCGGGGACAGGGGGCTTGAGACCCAGTACTTC. Its protein is CASSSRGDRGLETQYF. Full variable domain (remainder filled in from reference TRBV9 and TRBJ2-5): DSGVTQTPKHLITATGQRVTLRCSPRSGDLSVYWYQQSLDQGLQFLIQYYNGEERAKGNILERFSAQQFPDLHSELNLSSLELGDSALYFCASSSRGDRGLETQYFGPGTRLLVL.

This rearrangement joins TRBV10-3 to TRBJ2-3, with D tentatively TRBD1 (5 bases). Between the trimmed V and J ends, which lost 6 bases and 3 bases, there was a span of 16 bases. Germline V lookup: CDR1 ENHRY, CDR2 SYGVKD. This CDR3 has 15 amino acids. The CDR3 sequence: CAIRDGRGWTDTQYF. The CDR3 DNA follows: TGTGCCATCAGGGACGGAAGGGGATGGACAGATACGCAGTATTTT.

The J gene is TRBJ2-7, the V gene TRBV7-2, with 9 bases aligning to TRBD2. After removal of 3 bases from V and 6 bases from J, the junction contained 9 bases not matched to a gene. In germline, CDR1 is SGHTA, CDR2 FQGNSA. The CDR3 runs to 15 residues. The chain's CDR3 is CASSFQDAGGLEQYF. Written as DNA, the CDR3 is TGTGCCAGCAGCTTCCAGGACGCGGGGGGGCTCGAGCAGTACTTC.

The chain combines TRBV27 with TRBJ1-2, with 8 bases aligning to TRBD1. J gave up 4 bases and V 3 bases, and 4 bases lay outside the gene matches. The CDR3 is 14 amino acids. Germline V CDR1 and CDR2: MNHEY, SMNVEV (reference sequence). The CDR3 spells CASSLHGQGYGYTF. The CDR3 DNA is TGTGCCAGCAGTTTGCATGGACAGGGCTATGGCTACACCTTC.